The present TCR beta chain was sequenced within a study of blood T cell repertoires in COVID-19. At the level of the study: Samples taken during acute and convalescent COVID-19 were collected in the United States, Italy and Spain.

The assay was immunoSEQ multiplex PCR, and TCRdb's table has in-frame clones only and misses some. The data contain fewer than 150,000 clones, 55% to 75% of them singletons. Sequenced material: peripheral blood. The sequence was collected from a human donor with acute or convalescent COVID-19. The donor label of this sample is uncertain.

CDR3 coding DNA: TGTGCCAGCAGCTCCGCGGGACTAGCCAAAAACATTCAGTACTTC. It specifies CASSSAGLAKNIQYF. The chain uses TRBV2 and TRBJ2-4; D is perhaps TRBD2 (6 bases). This CDR3 is 15 amino acids long. The germline CDR1 and CDR2 sequences are SNHLY and FYNNEI. The V end lost 6 bases, the J end lost 0 bases, and 12 bases lay between the germline ends.